These 18 T cell receptor beta chains share one sample of origin, sequenced in a study of spatial heterogeneity in lung cancer. The study, taken as a whole, reports: Tumoral mutation counts were tracked by counts of expanded intratumoral alpha and beta TCRs.

For these receptors, no antigen is known. MiXCR was run by TCRdb on the 5' RACE reads, yielding one entry per CDR3 protein. The table includes some 16,000 distinct CDR3 sequences, around 6.5% detected once. Time point specified: sample taken at primary tumor resection. The starting material was lung tumor tissue, obtained at surgery. The receptors were gathered from a female donor with early-stage non-small cell lung cancer.

This clonotype appeared many times. This beta chain is a stray sequence in a library constructed for alpha chains; its clone size is not meaningful. This chain connects TRBV6-1 to TRBJ2-5, with D possibly matching TRBD1 (5 bases). CDR1 and CDR2 (germline): MNHNS, SASEGT. Trimming took 4 bases from V and 1 from J, leaving 13 bases between them. This CDR3 comprises 15 residues. This chain's CDR3 is CASSARWGSQETQYF. CDR3 sequence (DNA): TGTGCCAGCAGTGCCCGGTGGGGCTCCCAAGAGACCCAGTACTTC.

This clonotype was recorded many times. Because the library targeted alpha chains, this beta chain is an off-target read whose size means little. V and J are TRBV29-1 and TRBJ2-3; D unresolved. The V and J ends lost 2 bases and 0 bases respectively, with 6 bases between them. Germline-derived CDR1 and CDR2 are SQVTM and ANQGSEA. CDR3 size: 13 residues. The chain's CDR3 is CSVERHSTDTQYF. CDR3 coding DNA: TGCAGCGTTGAAAGGCACAGCACAGATACGCAGTATTTT.

This clonotype was detected ten times or more. The library was prepared for alpha chains; this beta chain is a stray read, so its frequency means little. The chain recombines TRBV24-1 with TRBJ2-3, with 9 bases identical to TRBD1. Germline assignment: CDR1 KGHDR and CDR2 SFDVKD. With 4 bases clipped from V and 2 bases from J, the junction kept 9 bases outside the gene matches. The CDR3 is made up of 17 amino acids. The CDR3 spells CATSDLGGTGNTDTQYF. The CDR3 region has the DNA TGTGCCACCAGTGACTTAGGAGGGACAGGGAACACAGATACGCAGTATTTT.

As to this clonotype: This beta chain appears as a stray read in a library generated for alpha chains; its size is not informative. This rearrangement joins TRBV5-1 to TRBJ2-7; D might be TRBD2 (7 bases). Deletions cut 0 bases from V and 2 bases from J, with 12 bases between. The CDR3 has 15 amino acids. Germline V lookup: CDR1 SGHRS, CDR2 YFSETQ. The CDR3 DNA is TGCGCCAGCAGCTTGGCGGGGGGCCTCACCTACGAGCAGTACTTC. Translated, it gives CASSLAGGLTYEQYF. Full variable domain (rest looked up from reference TRBV5-1 and TRBJ2-7): KAGVTQTPRYLIKTRGQQVTLSCSPISGHRSVSWYQQTPGQGLQFLFEYFSETQRNKGNFPGRFSGRQFSNSRSEMNVSTLELGDSALYLCASSLAGGLTYEQYFGPGTRLTVT.

As concerns this clonotype: This beta chain represents an off-target read in a library built for alpha chains; its size is of limited meaning. V gene TRBV20-1 combines with J gene TRBJ2-5; the D is unclear. CDR3 length: 13 residues. The germline V gene has CDR1 DFQATT and CDR2 SNEGSKA (reference sequence). Trimming took 6 bases from V and 7 from J, leaving 18 bases between them. The CDR3 loop reads CSARGRPTGTQYF. The DNA for the CDR3 is TGCAGTGCCCGCGGACGGCCTACGGGGACCCAGTACTTC.

In this sample, this clonotype turned up many times. With the library built for alpha chains, this beta chain is off target and its frequency is not meaningful. The chain has TRBV6-1 and TRBJ2-1; 10 bases agree with TRBD2. After removal of 6 bases from V and 11 bases from J, the junction contained 7 bases not matched to a gene. The V gene's germline CDR1 is MNHNS and CDR2 SASEGT. CDR3 length: 13 residues. The CDR3 is CASSTLLAGKQFF. In DNA, the CDR3 is TGTGCCAGCAGCACCCTACTAGCGGGGAAGCAGTTCTTC.

This clonotype was seen many times. This beta chain is a stray read from a library made for alpha chains; its abundance is not meaningful. The V and J genes are TRBV30 and TRBJ1-5; 10 bases match TRBD1. Germline V lookup: CDR1 GTSNPN, CDR2 SVGIG (reference sequence). The CDR3 has 14 residues. Trimming at V came to 5 bases and at J to 6 bases, leaving 7 bases not matched to a gene. Here the CDR3 DNA reads TGTGCCTGGGACCGGGACAGGGGCTCTCAGCCCCAGCATTTT. Encoded protein: CAWDRDRGSQPQHF.

Concerning this clonotype: One junction end does not reproduce the germline sequence, and a read error may be involved. Found in a library prepared for alpha chains, this beta chain is an off-target read, and its abundance has little meaning. CDR3 nucleotide sequence: TGTGCCAGCACCCAGGTACGGGCCTCTGGGGCCAACGTCCTGTCTTTC. Amino acid sequence: CASTQVRASGANVLSF. The rearrangement uses TRBV6-2 or TRBV6-3 and TRBJ2-6; tentatively, D is TRBD1 (5 bases). Per the germline V gene, CDR1 is MNHEY and CDR2 is SVGEGT. The CDR3 is made up of 16 amino acids.

Points on this clonotype: The size of this beta chain means little, since it is a stray read in a library made for alpha chains. J is TRBJ2-2 and V is TRBV12-5, with TRBD1 as a possible D gene (6 bases). This CDR3 is built from 15 residues. CDR1 is LGHNT, CDR2 FRNRAP, per germline. V lost 1 base and J 2 bases, leaving 8 bases between the germline ends. The CDR3 sequence is CASGLGTENTGELFF. The CDR3 region has the DNA TGTGCTAGTGGTTTGGGGACAGAAAACACCGGGGAGCTGTTTTTT.

This clonotype was counted many times. Within a library made for alpha chains, this beta chain is off target, and its count is uninformative. The genes are TRBV5-1 and TRBJ2-6, with TRBD1 identical over 10 bases. With 5 bases clipped from V and 0 bases from J, the junction kept 2 bases outside the gene matches. This CDR3 is built from 16 residues. Germline loops: CDR1 SGHRS, CDR2 YFSETQ. CDR3 region: CASRGTGDSGANVLTF. The CDR3 region has the DNA TGCGCCAGCAGGGGGACAGGGGACTCTGGGGCCAACGTCCTGACTTTC.

Comment on this clonotype: This beta chain is an off-target read within a library intended for alpha chains, so its frequency means little. The rearrangement links TRBV7-2 to TRBJ2-7, with TRBD2 identical over 8 bases. The CDR3 contains 17 residues. V shed 5 bases, J shed 0 bases, and the junction held 12 bases outside the gene matches. Germline values: CDR1 SGHTA, CDR2 FQGNSA. CDR3 sequence: CASSGGAVAGPSYEQYF. CDR3 sequence (DNA): TGTGCCAGCAGCGGAGGGGCGGTAGCGGGGCCCTCCTACGAGCAGTACTTC.

The sample holds a few counts of this clonotype. A library prepared for alpha chains yielded this beta chain as an off-target read; its size is of little meaning. The chain joins TRBV20-1 to TRBJ2-4; the D gene is possibly TRBD2 (5 bases). The ends were cut back, 5 bases at V and 0 bases at J, with 8 bases in the middle. Germline loops: CDR1 DFQATT, CDR2 SNEGSKA (reference sequence). The CDR3 is 13 residues long. CDR3 sequence: CSARDAAKNIQYF. The CDR3, as DNA: TGCAGTGCTCGGGATGCAGCCAAAAACATTCAGTACTTC.

Worth noting for this clonotype: This beta chain is an off-target read within a library intended for alpha chains, so its frequency means little. CDR3 in DNA: TGTGCCAGCGAGGGCGGCTATGGCTACACCTTC. This translates into CASEGGYGYTF. This chain uses TRBV2 with TRBJ1-2, with D uncertain. In germline, CDR1 is SNHLY, CDR2 FYNNEI. The CDR3 totals 11 residues. The germline V and J ends were trimmed by 8 bases and 4 bases, with 8 bases remaining between them.

This clonotype was seen a few times. This beta chain appears as a stray read in a library generated for alpha chains; its size is not informative. The genes are TRBV6-1 and TRBJ1-1; D is ambiguous. CDR1 MNHNS and CDR2 SASEGT come from the germline V gene. V was pared by 4 bases and J by 5 bases, with 14 bases between. CDR3 length: 14 residues. CDR3 nucleotides: TGTGCCAGCAGTGTAGATCCCGGAGGGACTGAAGCTTTCTTT. This sequence encodes CASSVDPGGTEAFF.

In this sample, this clonotype turned up many times. Since it is a stray read in a library aimed at alpha chains, this beta chain has a size that is not meaningful. V gene TRBV7-9 combines with J gene TRBJ1-5, with D possibly TRBD1 on 6 matching bases. Trimming cost V 1 base and J 5 bases, with 9 bases left between them. This CDR3 has 14 residues. Germline CDR1 and CDR2: SEHNR and FQNEAQ (reference sequence). The CDR3, as DNA: TGTGCCAGCAGCTTAGACAGGGAGGATCAGCCCCAGCATTTT. Its protein product is CASSLDREDQPQHF.

By sample fraction, this clonotype is medium-sized. With the library built for alpha chains, this beta chain is off target and its frequency is not meaningful. DNA of the CDR3: TGTGCCAGCAGTCCCCCCCGTAGCGGGGTAAGGACAGATACGCAGTATTTT. Translated: CASSPPRSGVRTDTQYF. V gene TRBV28 combines with J gene TRBJ2-3; 8 positions agree with TRBD2. V shed 5 bases, J shed 3 bases, and the junction held 13 bases outside the gene matches. CDR1 and CDR2 from the germline V gene are MDHEN and SYDVKM. The CDR3 runs to 17 residues.

This clonotype was picked up many times. Little can be read into the size of this beta chain, an off-target read in a library designed for alpha chains. This chain connects TRBV6-5 to TRBJ1-2; 11 nucleotides match TRBD1. CDR3 size: 13 residues. With V trimmed by 6 bases and J by 7 bases, 4 bases remained unmatched. CDR1 is MNHEY and CDR2 is SVGAGI in the germline V gene. The CDR3 sequence is CASRTGTGGGYTF. The CDR3 DNA reads as TGTGCCAGCAGAACCGGGACAGGGGGTGGCTACACCTTC.

In its sample, this clonotype was seen many times. This beta chain was picked up by a library intended for alpha chains and is off target, so its count carries little meaning. V is TRBV6-2 or TRBV6-3 and J is TRBJ1-1, with TRBD1 matching over 8 bases. Germline V gives CDR1 MNHEY, CDR2 SVGEGT. This CDR3 has 13 amino acids. V shed 6 bases and J 5 bases; nucleotides not matched to a gene: 5. In DNA form, the CDR3 reads TGTGCCAGCAGCAGGGGGCCACGGACTGAAGCTTTCTTT. As protein: CASSRGPRTEAFF.